Only a few counts were recorded for the clone carrying this T cell receptor beta chain. The data belong to a study of blood T cell repertoires in COVID-19. Background on the study: Specimens from acute and convalescent COVID-19 originated in the United States, Italy and Spain. The cDNA or gDNA used as material had been derived from T cells, B-cell-depleted T cells, or PBMCs.

Germline CDR1 reads LNHDA; CDR2 reads SQIVND (reference sequence). CDR3 length equals 14 residues. V was cut by 4 bases and J by 2 bases, with 8 bases left in between. In the original processing: Estimation of nucleated cell counts relied on the amplification of reference gene primers. The method was immunoSEQ multiplex PCR; TCRdb's version includes in-frame clones alone and lacks a portion of them. V and J calls and clone size are those listed in that table; D and trimming were worked out from the DNA. The repertoire consists of 180,000 or so clones, with roughly 86% occurring once and the leading ten covering roughly 7.1%.

The material sequenced was peripheral blood. The sequence came from a man aged 35 to 55 who had recovered from COVID-19. The chain couples TRBV19 to TRBJ1-4; TRBD1 is a possible D gene (5 bases). CDR3 protein: CASSKGMTNEKLFF. In DNA form, the CDR3 reads TGTGCCAGTAGTAAGGGGATGACTAATGAAAAACTGTTTTTT.